Only a few counts were recorded for the clone carrying this TCR beta chain. Its specificity is unknown. The data were taken from a study of early T cells in non-severe SARS-CoV-2 infection. Findings and limits, study-wide: Matching against VDJdb likely underestimated virus-specific expansions, favoring anti-spike CD8.

Germline assignment: CDR1 SQVTM and CDR2 ANQGSEA. V shed 6 bases, J shed 9 bases, and the junction held 6 bases outside the gene matches. The CDR3 is 12 amino acids. TCRdb reanalysed the 5' RACE reads using MiXCR and keeps one entry per CDR3 protein. The data show fewer than 100,000 distinct CDR3 sequences, roughly 13% seen once. This chain links TRBV29-1 with TRBJ2-1, with 9 bases matching TRBD1. The TCR was taken from an adult who was a healthcare worker with PCR-confirmed SARS-CoV-2 infection or an uninfected control (not recorded which). Specimen: whole blood. The CDR3 here is CSVGDRVGEQFF. As DNA, the CDR3 is TGCAGCGTAGGGGACAGGGTTGGTGAGCAGTTCTTC.